The 15 T cell receptor beta chains reported below all come from one sample, sequenced in a study of blood T cell repertoires in COVID-19. Assay: immunoSEQ multiplex PCR; the TCRdb copy retains only in-frame clones and omits some. The table includes tens of thousands of clones, 70% to 85% detected once. Specimen: peripheral blood. All receptors come from a woman in her 70s with acute or convalescent COVID-19.

By share of the sample, this clone is medium-sized. The chain couples TRBV5-1 to TRBJ2-1, with D possibly being TRBD1 (6 bases). Germline-derived CDR1 and CDR2 are SGHRS and YFSETQ. The CDR3 extends over 14 amino acids. Trimming cost V 4 bases and J 5 bases, with 13 bases left between them. The CDR3 nucleotides read TGCGCCAGCAGCCAGCAGGGGTCGCACAATGAGCAGTTCTTC. Its protein product is CASSQQGSHNEQFF.

The rearrangement joins TRBV7-8 to TRBJ2-7, with a possible D match to TRBD1 (6 bases). CDR1 is SGHVS, CDR2 FQNEAQ, per germline. Trimming removed 5 bases from V and 7 bases from J, with 15 bases in between. This CDR3 region has 13 residues. The CDR3: CASSPMGAGEQYF. DNA of the CDR3: TGTGCCAGCAGCCCAATGGGGGCTGGTGAGCAGTACTTC.

The CDR3 nucleotides read TGTGCCACCTCCGATGAGGGAAAACTGTTTTTT. Its protein is CATSDEGKLFF. The chain combines TRBV28 with TRBJ1-4; D remains unclear. CDR3 length: 11 residues. Germline CDR1 reads MDHEN; CDR2 reads SYDVKM. Trimming removed 10 bases at V and 10 bases at J, with 13 bases between.

The chain has TRBV7-9 and TRBJ1-3, with 7 bases aligning to TRBD1. V trimming: 6 bases; J trimming: 3 bases; junction bases outside the gene matches: 11. CDR1 and CDR2 from the germline V gene are SEHNR and FQNEAQ (reference sequence). The CDR3 runs 16 residues. This CDR3 reads CASSSRGRGIGNTIYF. CDR3 sequence (DNA): TGTGCCAGCAGTTCTAGGGGGCGCGGTATTGGAAACACCATATATTTT.

The gene calls are TRBV5-4 and TRBJ1-1; the D gene is possibly TRBD1 (5 bases). Germline V gene data show CDR1 as SGHNT and CDR2 as YYREEE (reference sequence). V lost 5 bases and J 4 bases, leaving 12 bases between the germline ends. This CDR3 comprises 13 residues. The CDR3, as DNA: TGTGCCAGCAGTTGGCTCGGGGGCACTGAAGCTTTCTTT. It translates to CASSWLGGTEAFF.

The J gene is TRBJ1-3, the V gene TRBV7-2; D gene ambiguous. Germline-derived CDR1 and CDR2 are SGHTA and FQGNSA. The V end lost 5 bases, the J end lost 1 base, and 3 bases lay between the germline ends. The CDR3 runs to 12 residues. CDR3 bases: TGTGCCAGCAGCACATCTGGAAACACCATATATTTT. Its translation is CASSTSGNTIYF.

This clone was seen a few times. The chain is built from TRBV2 and TRBJ1-4; maybe TRBD1 (5 bases). The CDR3 sequence is 15 residues long. V dropped 5 bases and J dropped 3 bases, with 13 bases sitting between them. Germline loops: CDR1 SNHLY, CDR2 FYNNEI. The CDR3 region is CASSPTTASNEKLFF. The DNA for the CDR3 is TGTGCCAGCAGTCCGACGACAGCTTCTAATGAAAAACTGTTTTTT.

This clone occurred once. The chain joins TRBV6-5 to TRBJ2-1; D perhaps matches TRBD1 (5 bases). The CDR3 has 15 amino acids. Germline V gene lookup returns CDR1 MNHEY and CDR2 SVGAGI. With 7 bases removed from V and 1 base from J, the gap between germline ends came to 14 bases. The CDR3 here is CASNTGSISYNEQFF. DNA of the CDR3: TGTGCCAGCAACACAGGTAGCATTTCCTACAATGAGCAGTTCTTC.

This clone was seen just once. This chain joins TRBV2 and TRBJ1-6; TRBD1 matches at 8 bases. Germline V gene data show CDR1 as SNHLY and CDR2 as FYNNEI. The length of the CDR3 is 13 residues. V lost 8 bases and J lost 7; bases outside the gene matches: 4. CDR3 residues: CASLDRENSPLHF. The CDR3, as DNA: TGTGCCAGCTTGGACAGGGAGAATTCACCCCTCCACTTT.

The chain uses TRBV19 and TRBJ1-2, with TRBD1 matching over 9 bases. This CDR3 contains 16 residues. V was pared by 4 bases and J by 4 bases, with 10 bases of the junction left unmatched. Germline-derived CDR1 and CDR2 are LNHDA and SQIVND (reference sequence). The CDR3 loop reads CASSTSTGGIGYGYTF. The CDR3 nucleotides read TGTGCCAGTAGTACATCGACAGGGGGAATTGGCTATGGCTACACCTTC.

This chain connects TRBV10-3 to TRBJ2-1; 9 bases align to TRBD2. With 11 bases clipped from V and 8 bases from J, the junction kept 10 bases outside the gene matches. Germline V gives CDR1 ENHRY, CDR2 SYGVKD. This CDR3 region has 13 residues. The CDR3 reads CAGAGTSNDEQFF. In DNA form, the CDR3 reads TGTGCCGGGGCCGGGACTAGCAACGATGAGCAGTTCTTC.

In this sample, this clone turned up a few times. J is TRBJ1-6 and V is TRBV5-8; D gene unclear. The V end lost 3 bases, the J end lost 9 bases, and 19 bases lay between the germline ends. Germline CDR1 and CDR2: SGHTS and YDEGEE. CDR3 size: 16 residues. The CDR3 sequence: CASSSRGPGPRSPLHF. The CDR3 bases are TGTGCCAGCAGCTCCCGAGGCCCCGGCCCACGTTCACCCCTCCACTTT.

V and J are TRBV28 and TRBJ1-3, with D unclear. Germline-derived CDR1 and CDR2 are MDHEN and SYDVKM. Trimming took 4 bases from V and 0 from J, leaving 13 bases between them. This CDR3 is built from 16 residues. This CDR3 reads CASSSLGVPSGNTIYF. The CDR3 nucleotides read TGTGCCAGCAGTTCCCTCGGGGTCCCCTCTGGAAACACCATATATTTT.

V usage is TRBV7-9 and J usage is TRBJ2-5; 7 bases are shared with TRBD2. The CDR3 is 15 residues long. V lost 5 bases, J lost 5 bases, and 11 bases stayed unmatched. Germline loops: CDR1 SEHNR, CDR2 FQNEAQ (reference sequence). CDR3: CASSSSSVGGETQYF. CDR3 sequence (DNA): TGTGCCAGCAGCAGTTCTAGCGTGGGGGGGGAGACCCAGTACTTC.

V and J are TRBV7-3 and TRBJ2-2, with TRBD1 matching 9 bases. Unmatched junction bases numbered 11, after V lost 2 bases and J lost 4 bases. Per germline, CDR1 SGHTA and CDR2 FQGTGA. CDR3 length: 18 residues. CDR3 in amino acids: CASSLGTGIPRGTGELFF. The CDR3 region has the DNA TGTGCCAGCAGCTTAGGGACAGGGATCCCCCGCGGCACCGGGGAGCTGTTTTTT. Filled out from reference TRBV7-3 and TRBJ2-2, the complete variable domain reads GAGVSQTPSNKVTEKGKYVELRCDPISGHTALYWYRQSLGQGPEFLIYFQGTGAADDSGLPNDRFFAVRPEGSVSTLKIQRTERGDSAVYLCASSLGTGIPRGTGELFFGEGSRLTVL.